The sequence of this T cell receptor beta chain was determined in a study of control samples from healthy donors and cancer patients. The V end was cut by 3 bases, the J end by 4 bases, with 15 bases between. Germline V gene sequence: CDR1 SGHTA, CDR2 FQGNSA. The CDR3 consists of 15 residues. Here immunoSEQ multiplex PCR was the method, and the copy in TCRdb shows in-frame clones only, minus some. The sample lists about 120,000 clones; around nine tenths were seen once. The V and J genes are TRBV7-2 and TRBJ1-1; D is unresolved. The material sequenced was blood. This TCR derives from a man aged 25 to 40 in good health. DNA of the CDR3: TGTGCCAGCAGCTTTTCGGAATCGTCAGGCACTGAAGCTTTCTTT. Its translation: CASSFSESSGTEAFF.